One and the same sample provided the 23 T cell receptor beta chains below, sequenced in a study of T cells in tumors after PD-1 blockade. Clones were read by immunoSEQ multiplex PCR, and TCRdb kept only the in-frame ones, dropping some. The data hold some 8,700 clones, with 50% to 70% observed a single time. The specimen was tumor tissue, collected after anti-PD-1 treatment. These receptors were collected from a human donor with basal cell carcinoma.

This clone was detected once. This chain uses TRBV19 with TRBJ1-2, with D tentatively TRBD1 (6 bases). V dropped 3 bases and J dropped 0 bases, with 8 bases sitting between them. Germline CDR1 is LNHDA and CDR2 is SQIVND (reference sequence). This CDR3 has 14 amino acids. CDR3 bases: TGTGCCAGTAGTATTACAGGGACTAACTATGGCTACACCTTC. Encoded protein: CASSITGTNYGYTF.

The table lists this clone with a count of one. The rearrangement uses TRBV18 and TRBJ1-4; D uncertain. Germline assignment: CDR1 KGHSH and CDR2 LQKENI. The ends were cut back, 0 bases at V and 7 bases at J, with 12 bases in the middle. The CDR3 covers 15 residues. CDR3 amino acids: CASSPPPSRSEKLFF. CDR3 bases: TGTGCCAGCTCACCACCGCCCAGTAGGAGTGAAAAACTGTTTTTT.

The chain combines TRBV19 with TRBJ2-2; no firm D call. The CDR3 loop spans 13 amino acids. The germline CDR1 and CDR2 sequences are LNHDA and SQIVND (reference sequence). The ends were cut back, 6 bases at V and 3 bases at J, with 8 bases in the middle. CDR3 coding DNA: TGTGCCAGTAGCCGGCCGGACACCGGGGAGCTGTTTTTT. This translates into CASSRPDTGELFF.

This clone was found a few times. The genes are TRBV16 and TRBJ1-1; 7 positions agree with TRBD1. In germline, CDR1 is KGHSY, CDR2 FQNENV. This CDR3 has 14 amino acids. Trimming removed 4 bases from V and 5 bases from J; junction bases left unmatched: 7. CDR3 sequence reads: CASSPTGVRTEAFF. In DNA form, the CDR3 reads TGTGCCAGCAGCCCAACAGGGGTGCGGACTGAAGCTTTCTTT.

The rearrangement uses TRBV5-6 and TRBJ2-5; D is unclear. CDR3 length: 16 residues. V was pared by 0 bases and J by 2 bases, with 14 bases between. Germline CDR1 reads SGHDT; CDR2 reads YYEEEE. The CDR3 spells CASSLVVTRGQETQYF. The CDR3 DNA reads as TGTGCCAGCAGCTTGGTGGTCACAAGAGGACAAGAGACCCAGTACTTC.

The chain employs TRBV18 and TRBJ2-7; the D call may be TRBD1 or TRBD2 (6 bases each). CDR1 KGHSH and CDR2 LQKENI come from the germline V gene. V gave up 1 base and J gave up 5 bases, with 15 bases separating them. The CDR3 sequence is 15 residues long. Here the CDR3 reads CASSPLPRRGDEQYF. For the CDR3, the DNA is TGTGCCAGCTCACCACTGCCCCGGAGGGGGGACGAGCAGTACTTC.

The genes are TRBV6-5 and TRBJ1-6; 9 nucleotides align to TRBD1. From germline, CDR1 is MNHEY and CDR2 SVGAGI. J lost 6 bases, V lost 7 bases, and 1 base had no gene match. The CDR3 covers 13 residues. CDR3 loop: CASTGQGNSPLHF. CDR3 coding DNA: TGTGCCAGCACGGGACAGGGTAATTCACCCCTCCACTTT.

The CDR3 nucleotides read TGTGCCTTCTCAACACGGGGGAACGAGCAGTACTTC. Encoded protein: CAFSTRGNEQYF. The chain carries TRBV30 and TRBJ2-7, with D maybe TRBD2 (6 bases). The CDR3 runs 12 residues. Between the trimmed V and J ends, which lost 7 bases and 5 bases, there was a span of 15 bases. Germline loops: CDR1 GTSNPN, CDR2 SVGIG (reference sequence).

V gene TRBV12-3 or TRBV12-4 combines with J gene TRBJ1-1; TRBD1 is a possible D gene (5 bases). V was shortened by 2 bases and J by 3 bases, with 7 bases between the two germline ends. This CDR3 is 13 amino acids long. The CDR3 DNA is TGTGCCAGCAGTTTACGCAGGGACACTGAAGCTTTCTTT. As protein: CASSLRRDTEAFF.

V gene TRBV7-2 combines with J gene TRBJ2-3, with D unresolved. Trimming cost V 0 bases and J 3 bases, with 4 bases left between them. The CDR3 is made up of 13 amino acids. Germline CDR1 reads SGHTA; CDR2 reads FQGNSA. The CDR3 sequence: CASSLAQTDTQYF. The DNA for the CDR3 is TGTGCCAGCAGCTTAGCGCAAACAGATACGCAGTATTTT.

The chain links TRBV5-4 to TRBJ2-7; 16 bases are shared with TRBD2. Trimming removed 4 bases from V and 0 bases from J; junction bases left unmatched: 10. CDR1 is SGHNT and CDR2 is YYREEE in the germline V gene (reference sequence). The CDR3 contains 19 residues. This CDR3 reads CASSPTGTSGGAFSYEQYF. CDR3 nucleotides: TGTGCCAGCAGCCCTACCGGGACTAGCGGGGGGGCGTTCTCCTACGAGCAGTACTTC.

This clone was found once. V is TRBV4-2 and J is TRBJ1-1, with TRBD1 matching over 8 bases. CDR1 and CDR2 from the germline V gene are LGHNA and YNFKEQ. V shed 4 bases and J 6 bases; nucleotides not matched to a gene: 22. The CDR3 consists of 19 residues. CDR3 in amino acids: CASSRDAGQGANSFSEAFF. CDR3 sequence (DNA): TGTGCCAGCAGCCGTGATGCCGGGCAGGGGGCTAATAGTTTCTCTGAAGCTTTCTTT.

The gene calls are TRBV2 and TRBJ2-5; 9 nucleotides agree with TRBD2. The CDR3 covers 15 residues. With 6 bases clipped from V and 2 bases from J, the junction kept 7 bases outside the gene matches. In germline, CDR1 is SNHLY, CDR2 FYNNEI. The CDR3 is CASRRTSAPQETQYF. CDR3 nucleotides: TGTGCCAGCAGACGGACTAGCGCCCCGCAAGAGACCCAGTACTTC.

CDR3 bases: TGTGCCAGCAGCCTCGGACAGGGCACTGAAGCTTTCTTT. Amino acid sequence: CASSLGQGTEAFF. The chain has TRBV14 and TRBJ1-1; 8 bases are a match to TRBD1. Trimming cost V 4 bases and J 4 bases; bases outside gene matches: 2. The V gene's germline CDR1 is SGHDN and CDR2 FVKESK. This CDR3 has 13 residues. The whole variable domain, filled in from reference TRBV14 and TRBJ1-1, reads EAGVTQFPSHSVIEKGQTVTLRCDPISGHDNLYWYRRVMGKEIKFLLHFVKESKQDESGMPNNRFLAERTGGTYSTLKVQPAELEDSGVYFCASSLGQGTEAFFGQGTRLTVV.

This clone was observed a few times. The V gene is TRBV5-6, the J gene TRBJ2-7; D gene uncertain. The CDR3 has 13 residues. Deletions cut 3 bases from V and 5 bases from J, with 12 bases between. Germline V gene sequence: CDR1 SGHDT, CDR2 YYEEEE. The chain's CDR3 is CASSSPVRHEQYF. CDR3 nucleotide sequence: TGTGCCAGCAGCTCGCCGGTCCGGCACGAGCAGTACTTC.

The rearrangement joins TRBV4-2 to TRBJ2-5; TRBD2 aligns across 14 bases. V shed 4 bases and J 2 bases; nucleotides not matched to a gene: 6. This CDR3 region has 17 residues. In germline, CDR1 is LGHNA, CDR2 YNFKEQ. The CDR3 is CASSPGTSGGNQETQYF. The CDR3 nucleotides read TGTGCCAGCAGCCCGGGGACTAGCGGGGGTAATCAAGAGACCCAGTACTTC.

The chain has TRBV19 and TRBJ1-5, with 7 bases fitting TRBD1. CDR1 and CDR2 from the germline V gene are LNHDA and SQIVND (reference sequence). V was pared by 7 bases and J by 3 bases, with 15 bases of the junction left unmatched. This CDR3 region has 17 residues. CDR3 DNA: TGTGCCAGTACGGATCGTGGCGCCAGGGGGTCCAATCAGCCCCAGCATTTT. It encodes CASTDRGARGSNQPQHF.

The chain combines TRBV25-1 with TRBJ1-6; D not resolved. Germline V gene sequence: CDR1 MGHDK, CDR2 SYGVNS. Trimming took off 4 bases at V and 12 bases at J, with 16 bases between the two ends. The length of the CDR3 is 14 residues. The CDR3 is CASSGTPQPQPLHF. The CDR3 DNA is TGTGCCAGCAGTGGGACTCCTCAGCCTCAACCCCTCCACTTT.

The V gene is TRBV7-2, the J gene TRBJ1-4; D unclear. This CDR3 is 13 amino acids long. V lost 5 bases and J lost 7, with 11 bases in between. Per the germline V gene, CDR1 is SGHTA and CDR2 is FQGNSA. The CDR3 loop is CASSSKQFEKLFF. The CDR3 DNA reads TGTGCCAGCAGCAGCAAGCAATTTGAAAAACTGTTTTTT.

The DNA for the CDR3 is TGTGCCAGCAGTCTCAGGACAGGGTATGGCTACACCTTC. Translated, it gives CASSLRTGYGYTF. This chain links TRBV27 with TRBJ1-2; TRBD1 agrees at 8 bases. CDR3 length equals 13 residues. The germline CDR1 and CDR2 sequences are MNHEY and SMNVEV (reference sequence). The junction had 4 bases not matched to a gene; V was cut back by 5 bases and J by 5 bases.

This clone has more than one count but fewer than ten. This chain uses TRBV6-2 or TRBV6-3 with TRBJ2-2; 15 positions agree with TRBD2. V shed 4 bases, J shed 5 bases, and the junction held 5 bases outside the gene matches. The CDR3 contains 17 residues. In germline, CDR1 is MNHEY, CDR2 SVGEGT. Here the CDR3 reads CASSSTGTSGGTGELFF. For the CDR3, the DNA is TGTGCCAGCAGTTCTACAGGGACTAGCGGGGGGACCGGGGAGCTGTTTTTT.

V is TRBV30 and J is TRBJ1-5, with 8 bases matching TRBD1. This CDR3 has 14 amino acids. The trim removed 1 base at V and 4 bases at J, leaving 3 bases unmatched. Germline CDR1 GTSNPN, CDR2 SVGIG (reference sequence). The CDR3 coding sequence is TGTGCCTGGAGTGAGGGACAGGAGAATCAGCCCCAGCATTTT. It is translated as CAWSEGQENQPQHF.

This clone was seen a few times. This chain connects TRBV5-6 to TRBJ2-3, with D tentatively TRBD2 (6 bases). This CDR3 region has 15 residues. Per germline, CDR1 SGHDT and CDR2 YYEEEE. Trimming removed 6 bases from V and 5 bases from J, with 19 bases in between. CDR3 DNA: TGTGCCAGCACCAGAATTGACGGAGGGTTAGATACGCAGTATTTT. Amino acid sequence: CASTRIDGGLDTQYF.